The 9 T cell receptor beta chains in this list originate from one sample, sequenced in a study of PD-1 blockade in classical Hodgkin lymphoma. Sequencing used immunoSEQ multiplex PCR; TCRdb keeps in-frame clones, though not all of them. The sample carries about 30,000 clones, roughly 80% recorded once. Time point meaning: cycle 4 day 1 (C4D1), after 6 weeks of nivolumab. All the patients suffered relapse after autologous stem cell transplantation, and brentuximab vedotin exposure differed. Magnetic negative selection of thawed PBMCs was the method by which CD4+ T cells were purified. The specimen was CD4+ T cells from blood, collected before the fourth cycle of nivolumab. The receptors stem from a human donor with classical Hodgkin lymphoma.

Only one count was recorded for this clone. V is TRBV6-1 and J is TRBJ1-3; TRBD1 matches 8 bases. J was trimmed by 2 bases and V by 7 bases; bases with no gene match: 4. Looked up from germline, CDR1 is MNHNS and CDR2 is SASEGT. CDR3 length equals 14 residues. This CDR3 is CASTPDRAGNTIYF. CDR3 nucleotides: TGTGCCAGCACTCCGGACAGGGCTGGAAACACCATATATTTT.

Here the CDR3 reads CASSVRDNEQFF. Written as DNA, the CDR3 is TGTGCCAGCAGTGTAAGAGACAATGAGCAGTTCTTC. The chain recombines TRBV2 with TRBJ2-1; the D is unclear. Per the germline V gene, CDR1 is SNHLY and CDR2 is FYNNEI. The CDR3 contains 12 residues. The V end was cut by 4 bases, the J end by 5 bases, with 6 bases between.

Only a few counts were recorded for this clone. V gene TRBV18 combines with J gene TRBJ1-6, with a weak D call TRBD1 (6 bases). CDR3 length: 16 amino acids. With 2 bases removed from V and 5 bases from J, the gap between germline ends came to 13 bases. Germline V gene data show CDR1 as KGHSH and CDR2 as LQKENI. The CDR3 here is CASSPDGQPHNSPLHF. DNA of the CDR3: TGTGCCAGCTCACCAGACGGACAGCCACATAATTCACCCCTCCACTTT.

CDR3 bases: TGTGCCAGCAGTGGAAGGGGAACGGAAGTGAACACTGAAGCTTTCTTT. Translated: CASSGRGTEVNTEAFF. The chain uses TRBV6-1 and TRBJ1-1, with D possibly matching TRBD1 (5 bases). Trimming left V 4 bases short and J 0 bases short, with 15 bases between. The CDR3 has 16 amino acids. Germline CDR1 is MNHNS and CDR2 is SASEGT.

This chain links TRBV28 with TRBJ2-3, with D perhaps matching TRBD2 (6 bases). The CDR3 sequence is 15 residues long. Germline V gene lookup returns CDR1 MDHEN and CDR2 SYDVKM. V gave up 2 bases and J gave up 3 bases, with 12 bases separating them. As DNA, the CDR3 is TGTGCCAGCAGTTTACGGGGACTCTTAACAGATACGCAGTATTTT. It yields the protein CASSLRGLLTDTQYF.

The rearrangement joins TRBV7-2 to TRBJ2-5; D may be TRBD2 (5 bases). Germline assignment: CDR1 SGHTA and CDR2 FQGNSA. The CDR3 loop spans 15 amino acids. Deletions cut 1 base from V and 2 bases from J, with 11 bases between. CDR3 region: CASSLDRGSQETQYF. The CDR3 nucleotides read TGTGCCAGCAGCTTAGATCGGGGTTCGCAAGAGACCCAGTACTTC.

This clone was picked up a small number of times. The chain joins TRBV6-5 to TRBJ1-5, with a possible D match to TRBD1 (5 bases). The germline V gene has CDR1 MNHEY and CDR2 SVGAGI. The V gene lost 5 bases and the J gene lost 0 bases, with 11 bases spanning the gap. This CDR3 has 15 amino acids. The CDR3 is CASSNQGDSNQPQHF. The CDR3 DNA sequence: TGTGCCAGCAGTAACCAGGGAGATAGCAATCAGCCCCAGCATTTT.

This chain connects TRBV5-1 to TRBJ2-7, with D perhaps assigned TRBD1 or TRBD2 (5 bases each). CDR3 length equals 14 residues. Germline loops: CDR1 SGHRS, CDR2 YFSETQ. The ends were cut back, 2 bases at V and 2 bases at J, with 11 bases in the middle. The CDR3 nucleotides are TGCGCCAGCAGCTTAGTTTGGGGACCCTACGAGCAGTACTTC. Its translation: CASSLVWGPYEQYF.

The chain recombines TRBV5-1 with TRBJ1-6, with D hard to call. CDR1 is SGHRS, CDR2 YFSETQ, per germline. CDR3 size: 13 residues. V lost 0 bases, J lost 10 bases, and 8 bases lay in between. CDR3 loop: CASSLAGLSPLHF. The CDR3 DNA is TGCGCCAGCAGCTTGGCGGGTTTGTCACCCCTCCACTTT.